Each of the 13 T cell receptor beta chains below was sequenced from the same sample in a study of graft-versus-host responses after intestinal transplantation. Sequencing was performed with immunoSEQ multiplex PCR; in TCRdb, only in-frame clones are kept and a portion is missing. The profile covers 19,000 or so clones, with 86% appearing a single time and roughly 10% taken by the ten largest. This specimen was PBMCs, taken approximately 230 days after intestinal transplant. All receptors derive from a human patient who received an intestinal transplant, so some T cells may come from the graft donor.

This clone was counted between two and nine times. This rearrangement joins TRBV5-1 to TRBJ2-5; 8 bases are a match to TRBD2. Germline values: CDR1 SGHRS, CDR2 YFSETQ. The CDR3 totals 15 residues. Trimming at V came to 6 bases and at J to 0 bases, leaving 7 bases not matched to a gene. The CDR3 sequence: CASTPLAGHQETQYF. CDR3 DNA sequence: TGCGCCAGCACCCCTTTAGCGGGGCACCAAGAGACCCAGTACTTC. The variable domain in full, completed from reference TRBV5-1 and TRBJ2-5, reads KAGVTQTPRYLIKTRGQQVTLSCSPISGHRSVSWYQQTPGQGLQFLFEYFSETQRNKGNFPGRFSGRQFSNSRSEMNVSTLELGDSALYLCASTPLAGHQETQYFGPGTRLLVL.

The chain uses TRBV14 and TRBJ2-3; D is ambiguous. The CDR3 has 16 amino acids. The V end lost 4 bases, the J end lost 5 bases, and 19 bases lay between the germline ends. The germline gives CDR1 SGHDN, CDR2 FVKESK. CDR3 residues: CASSPSPLSGLDTQYF. CDR3 bases: TGTGCCAGCAGCCCTTCCCCCCTCTCAGGATTAGATACGCAGTATTTT.

The J gene is TRBJ2-6, the V gene TRBV1. TRBV1 is listed as a pseudogene. The CDR3 has 18 residues. The CDR3: CTSRPCCLCKSRANVLTF. In DNA, the CDR3 is TGCACCAGCAGACCGTGTTGTTTGTGCAAAAGTCGGGCCAACGTCCTGACTTTC.

Remarks on this clone: An end of the junction differs from the germline gene, which may be a read error. The same CDR3 also results from other DNA sequences found in this sample. This rearrangement joins TRBV6-1 to TRBJ1-5, with TRBD1 matching 8 bases. The CDR3 contains 13 residues. Germline V CDR1 and CDR2: MNHNS, SASEGT. This CDR3 is CASNPGGDQPQHF. CDR3 bases: TGTGCCAGCAACCCAGGGGGCGATCAGCCCCAGCACTTT.

This clone has just one count. The chain links TRBV19 to TRBJ1-5; D possibly corresponds to TRBD1 (6 bases). The V gene's germline CDR1 is LNHDA and CDR2 SQIVND (reference sequence). V gave up 7 bases and J gave up 0 bases, with 13 bases separating them. The CDR3 contains 15 residues. This chain's CDR3 is CASNKDSFSNQPQHF. CDR3 DNA sequence: TGTGCCAGTAATAAGGACAGTTTTAGCAATCAGCCCCAGCATTTT.

The V gene is TRBV6-4, the J gene TRBJ1-1; maybe TRBD1 (6 bases). Germline V gives CDR1 MRHNA, CDR2 SNTAGT. With 4 bases removed from V and 3 bases from J, the gap between germline ends came to 15 bases. The length of the CDR3 is 15 residues. The CDR3 DNA sequence: TGTGCCAGCAGTGGTACAACAGGGAAGGACACTGAAGCTTTCTTT. It translates to CASSGTTGKDTEAFF.

The CDR3 bases are TGTGCCAGCAGCAACCCTAGCGGGGGGCCCACCATCGGTGAGCAGTTCTTC. It is translated as CASSNPSGGPTIGEQFF. The rearrangement joins TRBV7-9 to TRBJ2-1; 11 bases line up with TRBD2. With V trimmed by 5 bases and J by 9 bases, 15 bases remained unmatched. Germline-derived CDR1 and CDR2 are SEHNR and FQNEAQ (reference sequence). This CDR3 is 17 amino acids long. Complete variable domain (other parts from reference TRBV7-9 and TRBJ2-1): DTGVSQNPRHKITKRGQNVTFRCDPISEHNRLYWYRQTLGQGPEFLTYFQNEAQLEKSRLLSDRFSAERPKGSFSTLEIQRTEQGDSAMYLCASSNPSGGPTIGEQFFGPGTRLTVL.

This chain links TRBV6-5 with TRBJ1-5; TRBD1 might be the D (5 bases). V was trimmed by 7 bases and J by 5 bases, leaving 12 bases between them. The CDR3 is 13 amino acids. Germline CDR1 MNHEY, CDR2 SVGAGI. CDR3 protein: CASIGGRDQPQHF. In DNA, the CDR3 is TGTGCCAGCATCGGGGGGAGGGATCAGCCCCAGCATTTT.

This clone turned up a few times. The rearrangement links TRBV2 to TRBJ1-1; D not certain. Per the germline V gene, CDR1 is SNHLY and CDR2 is FYNNEI. The V end was cut by 2 bases, the J end by 3 bases, with 10 bases between. The CDR3 is 14 amino acids. The CDR3 nucleotides are TGTGCCAGCAGTGAATCCGGACCGTACACTGAAGCTTTCTTT. It yields the protein CASSESGPYTEAFF.

The DNA of the CDR3 is TGCAGCGTTGAAACGGGGCAAGACCCTCTAGCCAAAAACATTCAGTACTTC. It yields the protein CSVETGQDPLAKNIQYF. The chain joins TRBV29-1 to TRBJ2-4; D may match TRBD1 or TRBD2 (5 bases each). V was trimmed by 2 bases and J by 0 bases, leaving 17 bases between them. Germline V lookup: CDR1 SQVTM, CDR2 ANQGSEA. The CDR3 loop spans 17 amino acids.

V gene TRBV5-1 combines with J gene TRBJ2-5; no clear D. CDR1 is SGHRS and CDR2 is YFSETQ in the germline V gene. The V end was cut by 1 base, the J end by 5 bases, with 12 bases between. This CDR3 region has 14 residues. The CDR3: CASSLTGLAETQYF. CDR3 DNA: TGCGCCAGCAGCTTGACTGGCCTGGCGGAGACCCAGTACTTC. Variable domain in full (rest from reference TRBV5-1 and TRBJ2-5): KAGVTQTPRYLIKTRGQQVTLSCSPISGHRSVSWYQQTPGQGLQFLFEYFSETQRNKGNFPGRFSGRQFSNSRSEMNVSTLELGDSALYLCASSLTGLAETQYFGPGTRLLVL.

This clone has just one count. The V call is TRBV6-5, the J call TRBJ2-7; the D gene is possibly TRBD2 (6 bases). The CDR3 contains 15 residues. In germline, CDR1 is MNHEY, CDR2 SVGAGI. V was shortened by 5 bases and J by 6 bases, with 20 bases between the two germline ends. Here the CDR3 reads CASSGTGAGNIEQYF. The CDR3 nucleotides read TGTGCCAGCAGTGGGACTGGTGCGGGGAATATCGAGCAGTACTTC.

This chain uses TRBV6-1 with TRBJ1-2, with 9 bases aligning to TRBD1. The length of the CDR3 is 14 residues. With 4 bases clipped from V and 6 bases from J, the junction kept 6 bases outside the gene matches. The germline CDR1 and CDR2 sequences are MNHNS and SASEGT. The CDR3 loop is CASSGTTGGDGYTF. The CDR3 bases are TGTGCCAGCAGTGGTACGACAGGGGGAGATGGCTACACCTTC.